This is a list of T cell receptor beta chains from one sample in a study of T cell responses to AZD1222 COVID-19 vaccine. Clones were read by immunoSEQ multiplex PCR, and TCRdb kept only the in-frame ones, dropping some. The data hold about 89,000 clones, with roughly 84% observed a single time. The source material was peripheral blood, sampled 28 days after the second AZD1222 dose. The receptors stem from an adult who received the AZD1222 COVID-19 vaccine. CDR3s include the opening cysteine and the closing phenylalanine or tryptophan. A D gene is named only where the DNA matches it firmly. Expanded clones get a size class; other rows say once, few or many, or leave the size out.

size,D,J,V,DNA,CDR3
NA,TRBD1,TRBJ2-3,TRBV5-1,TGCGCCAGCAGCACCGGGACAGGGGGTGGACCTAGCACAGATACGCAGTATTTT,CASSTGTGGGPSTDTQYF
NA,TRBD1,TRBJ1-5,TRBV28,TGTGCCAGCAGTTTAACGGTCGGGACAGGGCAGACTCAGCCCCAGCATTTT,CASSLTVGTGQTQPQHF
NA,TRBD2,TRBJ2-5,TRBV5-1,TGCGCCAGCAGCCCCTCACTAGCGGCGGGCAGGGAGACCCAGTACTTC,CASSPSLAAGRETQYF
NA,TRBD2,TRBJ2-2,TRBV5-4,TGTGCCAGCAGCTCATTAGCGGGAGGGGGCACCGGGGAGCTGTTTTTT,CASSSLAGGGTGELFF
NA,TRBD1,TRBJ1-3,TRBV28,TGTGCCAGCAGTTCCACCGGGACAGGGACTGGAAACACCATATATTTT,CASSSTGTGTGNTIYF
NA,NA,TRBJ2-5,TRBV2,TGTGCCGTAGGACAGCCTCCTAGTGAGACCCAGTACTTC,CAVGQPPSETQYF
once,NA,TRBJ2-2,TRBV14,TGTGCCAGCAGCCAAGCACTACCCCCCGGGGAGCTGTTTTTT,CASSQALPPGELFF
few,TRBD2,TRBJ2-1,TRBV11-2,TGTGCCAGCAGCTTAGTTGGTAGCGGGGGGTACAATGAGCAGTTCTTC,CASSLVGSGGYNEQFF
NA,NA,TRBJ1-2,TRBV12-3/TRBV12-4,TGTGCCAGCAGTGGGGGAGATAACTATGGCTACACCTTC,CASSGGDNYGYTF
NA,NA,TRBJ2-7,TRBV2,TGTGCCTGGAGGACAGCATACGAGCAGTACTTC,CAWRTAYEQYF
once,TRBD1,TRBJ2-7,TRBV24-1,TGTGCCACCAGTGATACAGGGGGCGCACTCTACGAGCAGTACTTC,CATSDTGGALYEQYF
NA,NA,TRBJ2-5,TRBV2,TGTGCCAGCAGTGAAACTAGCCCCCAAGAGACCCAGTACTTC,CASSETSPQETQYF
few,NA,TRBJ1-1,TRBV5-4,TGTGCCAGCAGCTTGGAACAGGGCCGGAACACTGAAGCTTTCTTT,CASSLEQGRNTEAFF
NA,NA,TRBJ2-2,TRBV24-1,TGTGCCACCAGGCGGGGGAACACCGGGGAGCTGTTTTTT,CATRRGNTGELFF
NA,NA,TRBJ1-2,TRBV7-9,TGTGCCAGCAGCCCGCAGGGAAACTATGGCTACACCTTC,CASSPQGNYGYTF
NA,NA,TRBJ2-2,TRBV5-1,TGCGCCAGCAGCTTGGGACAGCCCAGAGACACCGGGGAGCTGTTTTTT,CASSLGQPRDTGELFF
NA,TRBD2,TRBJ2-3,TRBV12-3/TRBV12-4,TGTGCCACACTAGCGGGGGCACCAGATACGCAGTATTTT,CATLAGAPDTQYF
NA,NA,TRBJ1-5,TRBV3-1/TRBV3-2,TGTGCCAGCAGCCCCGGGATAAATCAGCCCCAGCATTTT,CASSPGINQPQHF
NA,NA,TRBJ2-1,TRBV9,TGTGCCAGTGGGGGGATCCGGGCCAGGTACAATGAGCAGTTCTTC,CASGGIRARYNEQFF
once,NA,TRBJ2-2,TRBV3-1/TRBV3-2,TGTGCCAGCAGCCAACCCGGGGAGCTGTTTTTT,CASSQPGELFF
NA,NA,TRBJ2-7,TRBV15,TGTGCCACCAGCAGAGATCGGGGGACCTACGAGCAGTACTTC,CATSRDRGTYEQYF
NA,TRBD1,TRBJ2-2,TRBV7-2,TGTGCCAGCAGCTTAGAACAGGGGGCGACCGGGGAGCTGTTTTTT,CASSLEQGATGELFF
NA,NA,TRBJ2-7,TRBV5-8,TGTGCCAGCAGCCCTAATACACGGCGATCTGGGTACTTC,CASSPNTRRSGYF
NA,NA,TRBJ1-2,TRBV4-1,TGCGCCAGCAGCCAAGAACTCAGGGGTGGCTATGGCTACACCTTC,CASSQELRGGYGYTF
once,TRBD1,TRBJ1-1,TRBV5-1,TGCGCCAGCAGCCCACAGGGGTCAGGTACTGAAGCTTTCTTT,CASSPQGSGTEAFF
NA,NA,TRBJ1-2,TRBV28,TGTGCCAGCAGTTTACGACGCTATGGCTACACCTTC,CASSLRRYGYTF
NA,NA,TRBJ1-3,TRBV6-2/TRBV6-3,TGTGCCAGCAGCCGCGACGAGTCTGGAAACACCATATATTTT,CASSRDESGNTIYF
NA,NA,TRBJ1-5,TRBV24-1,TGTGCCACCAGTGCGGGGCGGAGAGCTAATCAGCCCCAGCATTTT,CATSAGRRANQPQHF
NA,TRBD1,TRBJ1-2,TRBV6-1,TGTGCCAGCAGTGAAGCCGGGAGAACCGGGACAGGGGGCTACACCTTC,CASSEAGRTGTGGYTF
NA,TRBD1,TRBJ1-2,TRBV6-6,TGTGCCAGCAAGACAGGGGGAGCGGAATATGGCTACACCTTC,CASKTGGAEYGYTF
NA,TRBD2,TRBJ2-3,TRBV4-2,TGTGCCAGCAGCCAACCTAGCGGGAACACAGATACGCAGTATTTT,CASSQPSGNTDTQYF
NA,TRBD2,TRBJ2-4,TRBV5-4,TGTGCCAGCAGCGGGGGGGCTAGCGGGAGATCCGAAAACATTCAGTACTTC,CASSGGASGRSENIQYF
NA,TRBD1,TRBJ2-1,TRBV10-1,TGCGCCAGCGCCCCCAACGACAGGGGTAATTACAATGAGCAGTTCTTC,CASAPNDRGNYNEQFF
NA,NA,TRBJ1-6,TRBV28,TGTGCCAGCAGTTTAACTGGGACTAATTCACCCCTCCACTTT,CASSLTGTNSPLHF
once,NA,TRBJ2-1,TRBV19,TGTGCCAGTAGTATGGGGGGCGCGGGGTCCTACAATGAGCAGTTCTTC,CASSMGGAGSYNEQFF
NA,TRBD1,TRBJ2-2,TRBV2,TGTGCCAGCAGTCCCGGACAGGGGGCGAGCACCGGGGAGCTGTTTTTT,CASSPGQGASTGELFF
once,NA,TRBJ1-6,TRBV7-9,TGTGCCAGCAGCTTTGCCGGGCCCCCTAACGTAGCACCCCTCCACTTT,CASSFAGPPNVAPLHF